This TCR beta chain was documented in a study of tumor and adjacent non-tumor tissue in lung cancer. Study background: Patients were aged about 30 to 80, roughly nine men and about five women, stage I to III. Some 4.2 million productive TCRbeta reads were obtained per sample on average. Study-wide findings and caveats: Tumor repertoires had a smaller top 100 clone share than normal lung.

Points on this clonotype: Its target is unknown.

V lost 6 bases to trimming and J lost 6 bases; unmatched junction nucleotides: 5. Germline CDR1 and CDR2: MNHNS and SASEGT. The CDR3 runs to 12 residues. TCRbeta libraries were built with three rounds of nested PCR, modified from ARM-PCR. Via MiXCR, TCRdb re-called the multiplex PCR reads, giving one row per CDR3 protein. Of 75,000 to 95,000 distinct CDR3 sequences in the sample, 55% to 75% are singletons; the top ten hold around 9.5%. RNA was extracted from bulk tissue without any cell sorting. Between August and November 2014, newly diagnosed, chemotherapy-naive lung cancer patients underwent thoracic surgery in China.

This chain connects TRBV6-1 to TRBJ2-7; 7 bases are shared with TRBD1. The sample comprised lung tumor tissue. This TCR was sampled from a woman between 40 and 50 years old with non-small cell lung cancer. CDR3 DNA sequence: TGTGCCAGCAGGAAGGGGGCAGGCGAGCAGTACTTC. This encodes CASRKGAGEQYF.